There are a few counts of the clone carrying this T cell receptor beta chain. The data originate from a study of human T cells and chemical hapten exposure. Overall study context: All through the roughly 26-week study, the scalp of each patient received diphenylcyclopropenone doses weekly. Patients, largely female, had alopecia areata, totalis or universalis.

V dropped 7 bases and J dropped 4; count of bases not matched to a gene: 12. CDR3 size: 16 residues. Germline CDR1 reads SNHLY; CDR2 reads FYNNEI. Per the original methods: Samples contained a median of about 100,000 TCRs, with a range of about 23,224 to 690,600. TCRdb analysed the RACE reads with MiXCR anew, one entry per CDR3 protein. TCRdb's processing, not the authors' own work, is the source of the V and J calls. The sample yields fewer than 200,000 distinct CDR3 sequences, under 35% seen once. Noted time point: pre-sensitization, week 0. As for treatment: therapeutic diphenylcyclopropenone sensitization with weekly scalp DPC.

The specimen was whole blood, collected in connection with sensitization to the hapten diphenylcyclopropenone (DPC). The receptor was isolated from a woman in her twenties or thirties with alopecia areata. Some clones in this sample may be carry-over from other donors' samples. The chain couples TRBV2 to TRBJ1-2, with TRBD1 identical over 10 bases. CDR3 bases: TGTGCCAGCATGCGGGACAGGGGAGTGAGTGGCTATGGCTACACCTTC. Translation gives CASMRDRGVSGYGYTF.